The T cell receptor (beta chain) under discussion was sequenced for a study of technical replicates of blood from a few donors. CDR3 length: 12 residues. Germline CDR1 and CDR2: SGHDT and YYEEEE. V was shortened by 4 bases and J by 8 bases, with 12 bases between the two germline ends. Some clones are missing from TCRdb's copy, which holds only in-frame ones; the method was immunoSEQ multiplex PCR. The sample lists roughly 14,000 clones; around 83% were seen once. The sequenced sample was PBMCs. This TCR was recovered from a human donor in good health. The chain recombines TRBV5-6 with TRBJ1-2; D uncertain. CDR3 in DNA: TGTGCCAGCAGCGGGCAGGCCAACGGCTACACCTTC. Protein sequence: CASSGQANGYTF.